What follows describes a single T cell receptor beta chain. Its specificity is not known. This entry comes from a study of shared clonotypes between healthy human individuals. Regarding the study as a whole: Few donors restricted represented genetic and exposure-history diversity.

Clones were sequenced by immunoSEQ multiplex PCR, and TCRdb holds only the in-frame ones, with some missing. The profile shows more than 2 million clones, under 97% of them singletons. Trimming took 4 bases from V and 0 from J, leaving 16 bases between them. Germline lookup yields CDR1 MGHRA and CDR2 YSYEKL. The CDR3 totals 17 residues. Those who donated, Caucasian adults without exception, all lived in Nashville, Tennessee. Memory CD4+ cells were the fraction left after CD45RA+ naive selection. The receptor's source is a man aged 18 to 29 in good health. Sequencing used naive CD4+ T cells sorted from blood. Subset here: CD45RA+ positively selected. V is TRBV4-1 and J is TRBJ1-5; a possible D gene is TRBD1 (6 bases). DNA of the CDR3: TGCGCCAGCAGCCGCTTAGGAGGACAGCATAGCAATCAGCCCCAGCATTTT. This translates into CASSRLGGQHSNQPQHF.